This T cell receptor beta chain was captured in a study of T cells in Graves' hyperthyroidism and ophthalmopathy. CDR3 length equals 15 residues. Germline-derived CDR1 and CDR2 are SEHNR and FQNEAQ (reference sequence). Trimming took 5 bases from V and 4 from J; bases not matched to a gene: 9. Regions amplified from RNA transcripts were the TCR beta CDR3 regions. The primer set for the first-round RT-PCR of the TCR CDR3 was HTBI. MiXCR was run by TCRdb on the multiplex PCR reads, yielding one entry per CDR3 protein. The table includes approximately 590,000 distinct CDR3 sequences, 40% to 55% detected once.

The sequenced material came from peripheral blood or thyroid tissue (not recorded which). The rearrangement uses TRBV7-9 and TRBJ2-5; 8 nucleotides align to TRBD1. This receptor was taken from a young woman with Graves' hyperthyroidism. The CDR3: CASSPRDGQGETQYF. In DNA form, the CDR3 reads TGTGCCAGCAGCCCTCGGGATGGACAGGGAGAGACCCAGTACTTC. Together with reference TRBV7-9 and TRBJ2-5, the CDR3 gives the full variable domain: DTGVSQNPRHKITKRGQNVTFRCDPISEHNRLYWYRQTLGQGPEFLTYFQNEAQLEKSRLLSDRFSAERPKGSFSTLEIQRTEQGDSAMYLCASSPRDGQGETQYFGPGTRLLVL.